The TCR beta chain described here comes from a study of T cells in Graves' hyperthyroidism and ophthalmopathy. General study results and limits: Model output signaled ophthalmopathy a median 6.5 months ahead of onset. Researchers found most expanded thyroid clonotypes above 0.001 in blood as well.

Diagnosis rested on symptoms, serum thyroxine and TRAb, thyroid ultrasound, and orbital computed tomography. Fresh peripheral blood, under 13 ml, was the source of the PBMCs. Concerning this clonotype: The antigen remains unidentified.

V was clipped by 4 bases and J by 1 base, with 12 bases between them. Germline CDR1 is SGDLS and CDR2 is YYNGEE. The length of the CDR3 is 14 residues. What was amplified from RNA transcripts were TCR beta CDR3 regions. TCR CDR3 underwent first-round RT-PCR with the HTBI primer set. TCRdb re-derived calls from the multiplex PCR reads in MiXCR, one entry per CDR3 protein. The repertoire holds around 380,000 distinct CDR3 sequences, with 13% as singletons. The material sequenced was blood. V usage is TRBV9 and J usage is TRBJ2-7; the D gene is possibly TRBD1 (5 bases). This sequence was found in a man between 25 and 39 years old with Graves' hyperthyroidism that later progressed to Graves' ophthalmopathy. In nucleotides, the CDR3 is TGTGCCAGCAGCCTTGGGGCTACTTCCTACGAGCAGTACTTC. It is translated as CASSLGATSYEQYF.